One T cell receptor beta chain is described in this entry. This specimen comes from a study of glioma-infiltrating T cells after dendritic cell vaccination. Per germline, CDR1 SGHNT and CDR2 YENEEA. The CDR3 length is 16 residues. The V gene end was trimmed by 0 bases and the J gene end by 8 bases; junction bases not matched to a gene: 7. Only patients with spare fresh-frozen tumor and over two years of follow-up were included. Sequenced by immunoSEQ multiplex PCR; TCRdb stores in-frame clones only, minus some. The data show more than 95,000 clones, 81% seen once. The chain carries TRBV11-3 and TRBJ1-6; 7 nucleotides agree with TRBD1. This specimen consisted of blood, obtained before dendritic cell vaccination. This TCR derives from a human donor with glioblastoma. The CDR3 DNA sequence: TGTGCCAGCAGCTTAGATTATAACAGGGGAGATTCACCCCTCCACTTT. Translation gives CASSLDYNRGDSPLHF.